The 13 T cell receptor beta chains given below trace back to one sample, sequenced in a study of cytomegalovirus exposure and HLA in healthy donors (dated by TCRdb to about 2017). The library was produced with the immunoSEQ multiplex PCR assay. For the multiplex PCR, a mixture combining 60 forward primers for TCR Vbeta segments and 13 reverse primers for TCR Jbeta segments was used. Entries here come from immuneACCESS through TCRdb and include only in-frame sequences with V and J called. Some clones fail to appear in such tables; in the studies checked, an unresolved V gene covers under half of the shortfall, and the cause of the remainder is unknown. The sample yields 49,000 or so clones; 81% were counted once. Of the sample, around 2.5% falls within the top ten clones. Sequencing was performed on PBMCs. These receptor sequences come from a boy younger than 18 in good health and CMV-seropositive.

The CDR3 region is CASSDRDITYEQYF. DNA for the CDR3: TGTGCCAGCAGTGACAGGGATATCACCTACGAGCAGTACTTC. The chain links TRBV6-1 to TRBJ2-7; a weak D match, TRBD1 (5 bases). The CDR3 covers 14 residues. The V end lost 3 bases, the J end lost 2 bases, and 11 bases lay between the germline ends. In germline, CDR1 is MNHNS, CDR2 SASEGT.

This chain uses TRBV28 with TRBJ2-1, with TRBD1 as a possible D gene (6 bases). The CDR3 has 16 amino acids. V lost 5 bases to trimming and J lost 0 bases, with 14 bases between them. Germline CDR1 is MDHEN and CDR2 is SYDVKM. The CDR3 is CASSGRQAISYNEQFF. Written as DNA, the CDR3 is TGTGCCAGCAGTGGCAGACAGGCTATCTCCTACAATGAGCAGTTCTTC.

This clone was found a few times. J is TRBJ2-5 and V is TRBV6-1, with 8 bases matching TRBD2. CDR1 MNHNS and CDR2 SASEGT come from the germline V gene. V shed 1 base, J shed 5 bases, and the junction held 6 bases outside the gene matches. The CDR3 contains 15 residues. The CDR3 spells CASSEGIAGTETQYF. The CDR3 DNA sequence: TGTGCCAGCAGTGAAGGAATAGCGGGGACTGAGACCCAGTACTTC.

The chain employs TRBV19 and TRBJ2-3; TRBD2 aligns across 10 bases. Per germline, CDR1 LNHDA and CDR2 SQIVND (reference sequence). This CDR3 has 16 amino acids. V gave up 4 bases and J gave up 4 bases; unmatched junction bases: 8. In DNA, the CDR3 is TGTGCCAGTAGTACGTCGCAGCGGGGGGGGCCAGATACGCAGTATTTT. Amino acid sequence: CASSTSQRGGPDTQYF.

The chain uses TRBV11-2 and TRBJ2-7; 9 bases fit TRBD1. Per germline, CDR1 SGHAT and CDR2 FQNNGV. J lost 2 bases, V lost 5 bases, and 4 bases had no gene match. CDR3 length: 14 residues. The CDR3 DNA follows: TGTGCCAGCAGCGTGGGGACAGGGCCCTACGAGCAGTACTTC. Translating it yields CASSVGTGPYEQYF.

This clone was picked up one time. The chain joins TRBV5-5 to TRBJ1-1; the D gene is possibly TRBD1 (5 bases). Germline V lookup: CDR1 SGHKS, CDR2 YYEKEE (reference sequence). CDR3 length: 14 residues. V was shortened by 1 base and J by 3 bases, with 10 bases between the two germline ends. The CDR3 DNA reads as TGTGCCAGCAGCTTGTATTGGGGCGACACTGAAGCTTTCTTT. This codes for CASSLYWGDTEAFF.

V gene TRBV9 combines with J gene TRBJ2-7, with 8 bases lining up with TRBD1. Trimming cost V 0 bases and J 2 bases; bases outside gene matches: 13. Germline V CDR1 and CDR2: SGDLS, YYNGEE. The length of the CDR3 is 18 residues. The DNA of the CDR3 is TGTGCCAGCAGCGTAGGGGACAGGCACGAGCCGACAGCCTACGAGCAGTACTTC. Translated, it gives CASSVGDRHEPTAYEQYF.

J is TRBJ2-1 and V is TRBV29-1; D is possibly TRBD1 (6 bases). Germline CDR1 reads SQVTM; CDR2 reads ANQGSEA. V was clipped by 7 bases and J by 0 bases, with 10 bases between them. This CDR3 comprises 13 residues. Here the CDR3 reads CSAYRDSYNEQFF. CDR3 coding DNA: TGCAGCGCCTACAGGGACTCCTACAATGAGCAGTTCTTC.

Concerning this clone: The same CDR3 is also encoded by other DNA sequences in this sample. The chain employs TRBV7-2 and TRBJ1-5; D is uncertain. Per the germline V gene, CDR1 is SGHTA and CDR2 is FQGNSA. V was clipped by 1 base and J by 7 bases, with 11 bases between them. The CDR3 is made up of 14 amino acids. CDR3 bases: TGTGCCAGCAGCTTAGTCGGGGTAGGCCAGCCCCAGCATTTT. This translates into CASSLVGVGQPQHF. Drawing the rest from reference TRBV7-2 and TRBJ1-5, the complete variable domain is GAGVSQSPSNKVTEKGKDVELRCDPISGHTALYWYRQSLGQGLEFLIYFQGNSAPDKSGLPSDRFSAERTGGSVSTLTIQRTQQEDSAVYLCASSLVGVGQPQHFGDGTRLSIL.

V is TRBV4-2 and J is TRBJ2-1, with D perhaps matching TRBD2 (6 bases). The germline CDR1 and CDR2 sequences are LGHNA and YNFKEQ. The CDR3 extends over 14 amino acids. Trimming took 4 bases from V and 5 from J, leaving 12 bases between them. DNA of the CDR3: TGTGCCAGCAGCCGGATGTGGAGGGACAATGAGCAGTTCTTC. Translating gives CASSRMWRDNEQFF.

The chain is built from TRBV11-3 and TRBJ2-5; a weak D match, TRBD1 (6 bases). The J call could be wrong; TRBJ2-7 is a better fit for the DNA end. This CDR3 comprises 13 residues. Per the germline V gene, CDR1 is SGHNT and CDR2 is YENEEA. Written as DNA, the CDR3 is TGTGCCAGCAGCTTTAACAGGGACCACGAGCAGTACTTC. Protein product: CASSFNRDHEQYF.

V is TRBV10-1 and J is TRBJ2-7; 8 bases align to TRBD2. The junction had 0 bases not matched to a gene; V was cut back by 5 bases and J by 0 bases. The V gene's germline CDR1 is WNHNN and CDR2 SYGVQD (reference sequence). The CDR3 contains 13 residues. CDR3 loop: CASSSGGSYEQYF. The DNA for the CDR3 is TGCGCCAGCAGTAGCGGGGGCTCCTACGAGCAGTACTTC.

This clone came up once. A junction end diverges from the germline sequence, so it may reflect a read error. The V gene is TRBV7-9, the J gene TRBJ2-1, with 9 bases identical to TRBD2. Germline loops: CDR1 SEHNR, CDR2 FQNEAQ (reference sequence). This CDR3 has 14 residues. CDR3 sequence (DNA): TGTGCCAGCAGCCTAGCGGGGAGCTCCAATGAGCAGTTCTTC. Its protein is CASSLAGSSNEQFF. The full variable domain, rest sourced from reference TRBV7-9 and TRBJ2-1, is DTGVSQNPRHKITKRGQNVTFRCDPISEHNRLYWYRQTLGQGPEFLTYFQNEAQLEKSRLLSDRFSAERPKGSFSTLEIQRTEQGDSAMYLCASSLAGSSNEQFFGPGTRLTVL.